These T cell receptor beta chains were read from a single sample in a study of shared clonotypes between healthy human individuals. Assay: immunoSEQ multiplex PCR; the TCRdb copy retains only in-frame clones and omits some. Of 2 million to 2.5 million clones listed, approximately 95% are singletons. Sequenced: naive CD4+ T cells from PBMCs. The receptors were gathered from a man aged 18 to 30 in good health. Some clones in this sample may be carry-over from other donors' samples. The CDR3 runs from the conserved cysteine through the conserved F or W. A D gene is named only where the DNA matches it firmly. The size entry is marked missing in some rows and otherwise reads once, few, many or a size class.

clone size,J gene,D gene,V gene,CDR3 DNA,CDR3 protein
NA,TRBJ2-3,TRBD2,TRBV10-3,TGTGCCATCAGCTCGGGACTAGCGGACTCAGATACGCAGTATTTT,CAISSGLADSDTQYF
NA,TRBJ2-7,TRBD2,TRBV18,TGTGCCAGCTCACCACCGGGGCGGGAGGGCCAAGGCGAGCAGTACTTC,CASSPPGREGQGEQYF
once,TRBJ1-1,TRBD1,TRBV7-3,TGTGCCAGCAGCTCCACCGGGACAGGGAGTAAAGCTTTCTTT,CASSSTGTGSKAFF
NA,TRBJ2-5,TRBD1,TRBV19,TGTGCCAGTAGTGGGGGTGGACAGGGTAGGCAAGAGACCCAGTACTTC,CASSGGGQGRQETQYF
NA,TRBJ2-1,NA,TRBV19,TGTGCCAGTAGTCCCCTTACCAGCTCCTACAATGAGCAGTTCTTC,CASSPLTSSYNEQFF
NA,TRBJ2-5,NA,TRBV7-2,TGTGCCAGCAGCCCCTTAAGGCAGACCCAGTACTTC,CASSPLRQTQYF
NA,TRBJ2-7,NA,TRBV9,TGTGCCAGCAGCGTAGTCCCGGGGAGCTACGAGCAGTACTTC,CASSVVPGSYEQYF
NA,TRBJ2-5,NA,TRBV5-1,TGCGCCAGCAGCTTATTCGCGACAGGATCTTTTCAAGAGACCCAGTACTTC,CASSLFATGSFQETQYF
NA,TRBJ2-1,NA,TRBV7-8,TGTGCCAGCAGCTTACCCCCCGGGGCGGGAATCGGGCATGAGCAGTTCTTC,CASSLPPGAGIGHEQFF
NA,TRBJ1-2,NA,TRBV14,TGTGCCAGCAGCCAACAGAACTATGGCTACACCTTC,CASSQQNYGYTF
NA,TRBJ1-2,NA,TRBV2,TGTGCCAGCAGTGTATCGGCAGGAGTAAATTATGGCTACACCTTC,CASSVSAGVNYGYTF
NA,TRBJ2-5,NA,TRBV10-3,TGTGCCACCTCGGGCCCCGTTCAAGAGACCCAGTACTTC,CATSGPVQETQYF
NA,TRBJ2-5,NA,TRBV28,TGTGCCAGCAGGCGAGACGGGACCCAGTACTTC,CASRRDGTQYF
NA,TRBJ2-2,TRBD2,TRBV19,TGTGCCAGTAGCCTCATCCCTAGCGGAAACACCGGGGAGCTGTTTTTT,CASSLIPSGNTGELFF
NA,TRBJ2-7,TRBD1,TRBV28,TGTGCCAGCAGTTTATCCAGGGGGCAACCTTACGAGCAGTACTTC,CASSLSRGQPYEQYF
NA,TRBJ2-6,NA,TRBV5-1,TGCGCCAGCAGCTTTGACCCGGTGTCGGGGGCCAACGTCCTGACTTTC,CASSFDPVSGANVLTF
NA,TRBJ1-5,NA,TRBV4-2,TGTGCCAGCAGCCAAACACGGGAACTTCCAGCCGGCAATCAGCCCCAGCATTTT,CASSQTRELPAGNQPQHF
NA,TRBJ2-1,TRBD1,TRBV14,TGTGCCAGCAGCCATCTTACCGGGACAGGCTTGGGGAATGAGCAGTTCTTC,CASSHLTGTGLGNEQFF
NA,TRBJ2-3,NA,TRBV19,TGTGCCAGTAGTATAGGCGATCGGGCTACGCAGTATTTT,CASSIGDRATQYF
few,TRBJ1-1,NA,TRBV5-1,TGCGCCAGCAGCTTGGGGGCGGGTGTGAACACTGAAGCTTTCTTT,CASSLGAGVNTEAFF
NA,TRBJ1-1,TRBD1,TRBV4-1,TGCGCCAGCAGCACCCGACAGGGCGGAGGGAACACTGAAGCTTTCTTT,CASSTRQGGGNTEAFF
NA,TRBJ1-4,NA,TRBV27,TGTGCCAGCAGTTTAAGATCCCTCAGGGCAACTAATGAAAAACTGTTTTTT,CASSLRSLRATNEKLFF
NA,TRBJ2-7,TRBD1,TRBV7-3,TGTGCCAGCAGCCCAGACAGGGTTAGGGTCGGTGGCGAGCAGTACTTC,CASSPDRVRVGGEQYF
NA,TRBJ2-3,TRBD2,TRBV7-2,TGTGCCAGCAGCCCTCGACTAGCGGGAGGGCCGGAGGCGTATACGCAGTATTTT,CASSPRLAGGPEAYTQYF
NA,TRBJ2-2,NA,TRBV9,TGTGCCAGCAGCGTAGGGACACCCCGTTGGGTTAACAACACCGGGGAGCTGTTTTTT,CASSVGTPRWVNNTGELFF
once,TRBJ1-2,NA,TRBV10-3,TGTGCCACCCGGGCCGACGGGGGATATGGCTACACCTTC,CATRADGGYGYTF
NA,TRBJ1-2,NA,TRBV9,TGTGCCAGCAGCGTAGGGAATATTAACTATGGCTACACCTTC,CASSVGNINYGYTF
NA,TRBJ1-5,TRBD1,TRBV5-6,TGTGCCAGCAGCTTTGGCCCCAGGACAGGGATCAATCAGCCCCAGCATTTT,CASSFGPRTGINQPQHF
few,TRBJ2-2,NA,TRBV4-2,TGTGCCAGCAGCACCAACACATTGAGGGAGCTCGGGGAGCTGTTTTTT,CASSTNTLRELGELFF
NA,TRBJ2-2,TRBD2,TRBV19,TGTGCCAGTACGGCTAGCGGGAGGGTGAACACCGGGGAGCTGTTTTTT,CASTASGRVNTGELFF
NA,TRBJ2-5,NA,TRBV28,TGTGCCAGCAGTTTGCGGGGTGGGGAGACCCAGTACTTC,CASSLRGGETQYF
NA,TRBJ2-1,NA,TRBV29-1,TGCAGCGTTGATATTGCCTTCCGGGGATACAATGAGCAGTTCTTC,CSVDIAFRGYNEQFF
NA,TRBJ2-1,NA,TRBV28,TGTGCCAGCAGCATTCCCGGGATCGTATACAATGAGCAGTTCTTC,CASSIPGIVYNEQFF
NA,TRBJ1-4,NA,TRBV5-4,TGTGCCAGCAGCTTGGCCGGGGGGTTTAATGAAAAACTGTTTTTT,CASSLAGGFNEKLFF
NA,TRBJ2-2,TRBD1,TRBV9,TGTGCCAGCAGCTTACGTCCCGGGACAGGGGGCGGGGAGCTGTTTTTT,CASSLRPGTGGGELFF
once,TRBJ2-2,TRBD2,TRBV7-9,TGTGCCAGCAGCCCCGGGACTAGCGGGAACACGAACACCGGGGAGCTGTTTTTT,CASSPGTSGNTNTGELFF
NA,TRBJ2-7,TRBD1,TRBV6-6,TGTGCCAGCAAAATCGGGACAGGGATCTACGAGCAGTACTTC,CASKIGTGIYEQYF
NA,TRBJ2-1,NA,TRBV25-1,TGTGCCAGCAGTGAATCAGACGGGAGCTGGAACAATGAGCAGTTCTTC,CASSESDGSWNNEQFF
NA,TRBJ1-5,NA,TRBV9,TGTGCCAGCAGCGTAGCGGGGGCTAGGTTCCAGCCCCAGCATTTT,CASSVAGARFQPQHF
NA,TRBJ2-1,TRBD2,TRBV5-1,TGCGCCAGCAGCCTGTTAGCGGGAGTCTCCTACAATGAGCAGTTCTTC,CASSLLAGVSYNEQFF
NA,TRBJ2-7,TRBD1,TRBV7-8,TGTGCCAGCAGCTCAACGGGACAGAACTACGAGCAGTACTTC,CASSSTGQNYEQYF
NA,TRBJ2-7,TRBD2,TRBV29-1,TGCAGCGTTACACTTAGCGGGAATTCCTACGAGCAGTACTTC,CSVTLSGNSYEQYF
NA,TRBJ1-2,NA,TRBV27,TGTGCCAGCAGATTCAGAGCTAACTATGGCTACACCTTC,CASRFRANYGYTF
NA,TRBJ2-7,NA,TRBV11-2,TGTGCCAGCAGCTTAGCCGGGGACAACTCCTACGAGCAGTACTTC,CASSLAGDNSYEQYF
NA,TRBJ2-1,NA,TRBV9,TGTGCCAGCAGCGGTAGGGACCCCTACTACAATGAGCAGTTCTTC,CASSGRDPYYNEQFF
NA,TRBJ1-2,NA,TRBV5-5,TGTGCCAGCAGCTTGGTAGGAGAGAAGACGGGCTACACCTTC,CASSLVGEKTGYTF
few,TRBJ1-5,NA,TRBV6-1,TGTGCCAGCAGCCTAACCCTAAGCGGCAATCAGCCCCAGCATTTT,CASSLTLSGNQPQHF